This TCR beta chain originates from a study of cytomegalovirus exposure and HLA in healthy donors. The CDR3 contains 21 residues. Whole-study results and caveats: Evidence from a later analysis indicated that most CMV-associated TCR beta chains looked HLA-restricted. The sole available immune exposure information was CMV serostatus.

A remark on this clone: As yet, its antigen is unknown.

The primer mix had 60 Vbeta and 13 Jbeta primers. The data were produced by immunoSEQ multiplex PCR, yet TCRdb's version contains in-frame clones alone and is incomplete. The sample lists approximately 110,000 clones; around 80% were seen once. Sequencing was done on a sample of PBMCs. The TCR was taken from a woman aged 30 to 39 in good health and CMV-seronegative. J is TRBJ1-2 and V is TRBV21-1; the DNA was not used to check the table's D call, TRBD1. TRBV21-1 is deemed a pseudogene. The CDR3 bases are TGTGCCAGCAGCAGAGAATTATTACCCGGGGACAGGGAGGGTACTAACTATGGCTACACCTTC. This translates into CASSRELLPGDREGTNYGYTF.